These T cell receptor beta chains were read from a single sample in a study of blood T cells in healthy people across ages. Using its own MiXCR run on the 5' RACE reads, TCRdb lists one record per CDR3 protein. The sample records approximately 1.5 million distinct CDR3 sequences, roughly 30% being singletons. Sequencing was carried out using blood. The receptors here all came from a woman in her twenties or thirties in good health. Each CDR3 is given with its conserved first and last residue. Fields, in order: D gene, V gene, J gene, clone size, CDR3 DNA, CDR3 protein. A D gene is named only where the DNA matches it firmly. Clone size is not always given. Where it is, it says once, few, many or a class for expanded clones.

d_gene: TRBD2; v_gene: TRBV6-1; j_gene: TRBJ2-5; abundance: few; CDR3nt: TGTGCCAGCAGTGAATGGAACCTAGCGGGAGGTAGGACCCAGTACTTC; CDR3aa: CASSEWNLAGGRTQYF
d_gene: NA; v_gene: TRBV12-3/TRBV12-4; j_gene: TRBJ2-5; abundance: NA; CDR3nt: TGTGCCAGCAAGGACGGTCCCCAAGAGACCCAGTACTTC; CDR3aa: CASKDGPQETQYF
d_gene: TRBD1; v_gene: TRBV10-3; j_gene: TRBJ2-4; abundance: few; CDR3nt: TGTGCCATCAGGGAGCGGACAGGGGAAAACATTCAGTACTTC; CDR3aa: CAIRERTGENIQYF
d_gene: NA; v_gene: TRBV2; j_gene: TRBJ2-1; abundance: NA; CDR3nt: TGTGCCGGCAGGGGTTACACCTACAATGAGCAGTTCTTC; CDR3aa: CAGRGYTYNEQFF
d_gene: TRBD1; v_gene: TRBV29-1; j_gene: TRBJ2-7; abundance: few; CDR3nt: TGCAGCGTCTGGAGAGGGGACAGGGGAGTGCACGAGCAGTACTTC; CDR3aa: CSVWRGDRGVHEQYF
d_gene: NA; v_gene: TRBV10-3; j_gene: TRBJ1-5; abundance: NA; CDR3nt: TGTGCCATCAGTTTCGCGGCCGGCCTCTTCGACCAGCCCCAGCATTTT; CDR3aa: CAISFAAGLFDQPQHF
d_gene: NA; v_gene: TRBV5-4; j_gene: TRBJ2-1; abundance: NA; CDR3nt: TGTGCCAGCAGCCCCTTTAAGGGCATCTACAATGAGCAGTTCTTC; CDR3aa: CASSPFKGIYNEQFF
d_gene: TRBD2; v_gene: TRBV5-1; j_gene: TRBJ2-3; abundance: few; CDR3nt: TGCGCCAGCAGCTTGGTGGCTAGCGGGGGGCGCACAAGCACAGATACGCAGTATTTT; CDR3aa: CASSLVASGGRTSTDTQYF
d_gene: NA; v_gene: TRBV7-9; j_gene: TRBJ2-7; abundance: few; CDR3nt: TGTGCCAGCAGCAGAGTGGCGGCCTACGAGCAGTACTTC; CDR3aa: CASSRVAAYEQYF
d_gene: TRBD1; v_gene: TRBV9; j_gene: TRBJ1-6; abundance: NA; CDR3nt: TGTGCCAGCAGCGGGGGACAGGGGGCAAATTCACCCCTCCACTTT; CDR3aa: CASSGGQGANSPLHF
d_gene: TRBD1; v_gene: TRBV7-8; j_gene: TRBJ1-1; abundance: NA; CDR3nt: TGTGCCAGCAGCTTAATCGACAGGGGAGGGGGCTACACTGAAGCTTTCTTT; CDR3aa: CASSLIDRGGGYTEAFF
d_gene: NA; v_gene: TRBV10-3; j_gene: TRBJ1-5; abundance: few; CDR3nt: TGTGCCATCAGTAGTCAGAGCAATCAGCCCCAGCATTTT; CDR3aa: CAISSQSNQPQHF
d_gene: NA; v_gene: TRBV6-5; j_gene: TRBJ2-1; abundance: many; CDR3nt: TGTGCCAGCAGGCGGGGCAGCTCCTACAATGAGCAGTTCTTC; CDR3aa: CASRRGSSYNEQFF
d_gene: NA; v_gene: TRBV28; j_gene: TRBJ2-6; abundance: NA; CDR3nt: TGTGCCAGCAGTCTCAATCTGATGAGCTCTGGGGCCAACGTCCTGACTTTC; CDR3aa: CASSLNLMSSGANVLTF
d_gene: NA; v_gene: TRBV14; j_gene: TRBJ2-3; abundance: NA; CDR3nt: TGTGCCAGCAGCCGAGGGTCCACCCAGGGATGGACAGATACGCAGTATTTT; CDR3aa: CASSRGSTQGWTDTQYF
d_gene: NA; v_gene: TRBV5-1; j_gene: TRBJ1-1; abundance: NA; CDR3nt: TGCGCCAGCAGCTTGGTGTGGACTGGGAGCACTGAAGCTTTCTTT; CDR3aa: CASSLVWTGSTEAFF
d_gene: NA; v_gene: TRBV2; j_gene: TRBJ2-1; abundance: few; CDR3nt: TGTGCCAGCAGTACCGGGACGAGAGACAATGAGCAGTTCTTC; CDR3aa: CASSTGTRDNEQFF